The rows below give T cell receptor beta chains drawn from one sample of a study of blood T cell repertoires in COVID-19. Only in-frame clones appear in the TCRdb table, and some are missing; sequencing was by immunoSEQ multiplex PCR. The table lists some 250,000 clones, 65% to 85% of them singletons. The sample comprised peripheral blood. These TCRs come from a man aged 50 to 60 with active or convalescent COVID-19. Each CDR3 is given with its conserved first and last residue. Each record gives: V gene, clone size, D gene, J gene, CDR3 protein, CDR3 DNA. The D gene is left open where the match is weak. The size entry is marked missing in some rows and otherwise reads once, few, many or a size class.

v_gene: TRBV2; abundance: few; d_gene: .; j_gene: TRBJ1-5; CDR3aa: CASSKGGFDQPQHF; CDR3nt: TGTGCCAGCAGCAAAGGGGGTTTCGATCAGCCCCAGCATTTT
v_gene: TRBV3-1/TRBV3-2; abundance: .; d_gene: TRBD2; j_gene: TRBJ2-3; CDR3aa: CASSQTGGSTDTQYF; CDR3nt: TGTGCCAGCAGCCAGACGGGGGGGAGCACAGATACGCAGTATTTT
v_gene: TRBV4-2; abundance: .; d_gene: .; j_gene: TRBJ1-4; CDR3aa: CASSGNRETVNEKLFF; CDR3nt: TGTGCCAGCAGCGGGAACAGGGAAACGGTAAATGAAAAACTGTTTTTT
v_gene: TRBV11-2; abundance: once; d_gene: .; j_gene: TRBJ2-1; CDR3aa: CASSPNYNEQFF; CDR3nt: TGTGCCAGCAGCCCCAATTACAATGAGCAGTTCTTC
v_gene: TRBV7-8; abundance: .; d_gene: TRBD1; j_gene: TRBJ2-3; CDR3aa: CASSYTDRGTDTQYF; CDR3nt: TGTGCCAGCAGCTATACGGACAGGGGGACAGATACGCAGTATTTT
v_gene: TRBV9; abundance: .; d_gene: TRBD1; j_gene: TRBJ1-6; CDR3aa: CASSGTGGANSPLHF; CDR3nt: TGTGCCAGCAGCGGGACAGGGGGAGCAAATTCACCCCTCCACTTT
v_gene: TRBV4-3; abundance: .; d_gene: TRBD1; j_gene: TRBJ2-3; CDR3aa: CASSQVRQGADTQYF; CDR3nt: TGCGCCAGCAGCCAAGTTCGACAGGGGGCAGATACGCAGTATTTT
v_gene: TRBV11-2; abundance: .; d_gene: TRBD1; j_gene: TRBJ1-1; CDR3aa: CASSSGLTGVGTEAFF; CDR3nt: TGTGCCAGCAGCTCAGGTCTGACAGGGGTGGGCACTGAAGCTTTCTTT
v_gene: TRBV28; abundance: .; d_gene: TRBD1; j_gene: TRBJ1-5; CDR3aa: CASKQGINQPQHF; CDR3nt: TGTGCCAGCAAACAGGGGATTAATCAGCCCCAGCATTTT
v_gene: TRBV24-1; abundance: .; d_gene: .; j_gene: TRBJ2-1; CDR3aa: CATSDFTSQSSYNEQFF; CDR3nt: TGTGCCACCAGTGATTTTACTAGCCAAAGCTCCTACAATGAGCAGTTCTTC
v_gene: TRBV21-1; abundance: .; d_gene: .; j_gene: TRBJ2-7; CDR3aa: CASSDRDRGRNEQYF; CDR3nt: TGTGCCAGCAGCGACCGGGACAGGGGTCGGAACGAGCAGTACTTC
v_gene: TRBV5-1; abundance: .; d_gene: TRBD1; j_gene: TRBJ1-4; CDR3aa: CASSKGQGGTNEKLFF; CDR3nt: TGCGCCAGCAGCAAGGGACAGGGAGGCACTAATGAAAAACTGTTTTTT
v_gene: TRBV6-2/TRBV6-3; abundance: many; d_gene: .; j_gene: TRBJ1-5; CDR3aa: CASSYGTRQYNQPQHF; CDR3nt: TGTGCCAGCAGTTACGGGACAAGACAATACAATCAGCCCCAGCATTTT
v_gene: TRBV5-8; abundance: many; d_gene: .; j_gene: TRBJ1-4; CDR3aa: CASPPGGRANEKLFF; CDR3nt: TGTGCCAGCCCCCCGGGGGGGCGAGCTAATGAAAAACTGTTTTTT
v_gene: TRBV7-2; abundance: .; d_gene: .; j_gene: TRBJ2-5; CDR3aa: CASRSTGKETQYF; CDR3nt: TGTGCCAGCAGGTCAACAGGGAAAGAGACCCAGTACTTC
v_gene: TRBV18; abundance: .; d_gene: .; j_gene: TRBJ1-1; CDR3aa: CASSLQGHTEAFF; CDR3nt: TGTGCCAGCTCACTCCAGGGGCACACTGAAGCTTTCTTT
v_gene: TRBV27; abundance: .; d_gene: TRBD1; j_gene: TRBJ2-3; CDR3aa: CASSLGTATDTQYF; CDR3nt: TGTGCCAGCAGTTTGGGGACAGCCACAGATACGCAGTATTTT
v_gene: TRBV5-1; abundance: .; d_gene: .; j_gene: TRBJ1-3; CDR3aa: CASSLDGRGVGNTIYF; CDR3nt: TGCGCCAGCAGCTTGGATGGCAGGGGAGTTGGAAACACCATATATTTT
v_gene: TRBV3-1/TRBV3-2; abundance: .; d_gene: TRBD2; j_gene: TRBJ2-3; CDR3aa: CASSPKRGPSDTQYF; CDR3nt: TGTGCCAGCAGCCCAAAGCGGGGTCCCTCAGATACGCAGTATTTT
v_gene: TRBV18; abundance: .; d_gene: TRBD2; j_gene: TRBJ2-5; CDR3aa: CASSSTGLAGGRETQYF; CDR3nt: TGTGCCAGCTCATCTACGGGACTAGCGGGGGGCCGGGAGACCCAGTACTTC
v_gene: TRBV3-1/TRBV3-2; abundance: .; d_gene: .; j_gene: TRBJ1-1; CDR3aa: CASSPNMNTEAFF; CDR3nt: TGTGCCAGCAGCCCTAATATGAACACTGAAGCTTTCTTT
v_gene: TRBV28; abundance: many; d_gene: .; j_gene: TRBJ2-7; CDR3aa: CASSRNGGAREQYF; CDR3nt: TGTGCCAGCAGCCGAAACGGGGGTGCTCGCGAGCAGTACTTC
v_gene: TRBV10-3; abundance: once; d_gene: TRBD1; j_gene: TRBJ2-7; CDR3aa: CAISPGTDPYEQYF; CDR3nt: TGTGCCATCAGTCCCGGGACAGACCCCTACGAGCAGTACTTC
v_gene: TRBV27; abundance: .; d_gene: .; j_gene: TRBJ1-2; CDR3aa: CASSLRVPRPGYTF; CDR3nt: TGTGCCAGCAGTTTACGAGTCCCGAGGCCTGGCTACACCTTC
v_gene: TRBV30; abundance: .; d_gene: TRBD1; j_gene: TRBJ1-5; CDR3aa: CAWRGTGSNQPQHF; CDR3nt: TGTGCCTGGAGAGGGACAGGGAGCAATCAGCCCCAGCATTTT
v_gene: TRBV19; abundance: .; d_gene: .; j_gene: TRBJ2-1; CDR3aa: CASTPDRSNYNEQFF; CDR3nt: TGTGCCAGTACCCCCGACAGAAGCAACTACAATGAGCAGTTCTTC
v_gene: TRBV6-2/TRBV6-3; abundance: .; d_gene: TRBD2; j_gene: TRBJ2-1; CDR3aa: CASSYSAGGGPNEQFF; CDR3nt: TGTGCCAGCAGTTACTCGGCCGGGGGGGGCCCTAATGAGCAGTTCTTC
v_gene: TRBV6-6; abundance: .; d_gene: .; j_gene: TRBJ1-2; CDR3aa: CASSRLPGDIKWDGYTF; CDR3nt: TGTGCCAGCAGTCGACTGCCCGGGGACATAAAGTGGGATGGCTACACCTTC
v_gene: TRBV5-1; abundance: .; d_gene: TRBD2; j_gene: TRBJ2-1; CDR3aa: CASTEGPGGNEQFF; CDR3nt: TGCGCCAGCACCGAGGGTCCCGGGGGGAATGAGCAGTTCTTC
v_gene: TRBV4-2; abundance: .; d_gene: .; j_gene: TRBJ1-3; CDR3aa: CASSQDRGWDTIYF; CDR3nt: TGTGCCAGCAGCCAAGATCGGGGTTGGGACACCATATATTTT
v_gene: TRBV5-1; abundance: .; d_gene: TRBD1; j_gene: TRBJ2-7; CDR3aa: CASSLRTGAYEQYF; CDR3nt: TGCGCCAGCAGCTTGAGGACAGGCGCCTACGAGCAGTACTTC
v_gene: TRBV9; abundance: .; d_gene: .; j_gene: TRBJ2-2; CDR3aa: CASSVRGANTGELFF; CDR3nt: TGTGCCAGCAGCGTCAGGGGGGCGAACACCGGGGAGCTGTTTTTT
v_gene: TRBV7-2; abundance: .; d_gene: .; j_gene: TRBJ2-5; CDR3aa: CASSLSEETQYF; CDR3nt: TGTGCCAGCAGCTTATCGGAAGAGACCCAGTACTTC
v_gene: TRBV7-2; abundance: .; d_gene: TRBD1; j_gene: TRBJ1-5; CDR3aa: CASSSRASGQVGNQPQHF; CDR3nt: TGTGCCAGCAGCTCTAGGGCATCAGGACAGGTGGGCAATCAGCCCCAGCATTTT
v_gene: TRBV24-1; abundance: .; d_gene: .; j_gene: TRBJ2-2; CDR3aa: CATSDSTPNTGELFF; CDR3nt: TGTGCCACCAGTGACTCGACACCCAACACCGGGGAGCTGTTTTTT
v_gene: TRBV5-4; abundance: .; d_gene: TRBD1; j_gene: TRBJ2-2; CDR3aa: CASSLDLTGATGELFF; CDR3nt: TGTGCCAGCAGCTTGGATCTGACAGGGGCCACCGGGGAGCTGTTTTTT
v_gene: TRBV2; abundance: .; d_gene: TRBD1; j_gene: TRBJ1-1; CDR3aa: CASSRTGDKAFF; CDR3nt: TGTGCCAGCAGTCGGACAGGCGATAAAGCTTTCTTT
v_gene: TRBV6-2/TRBV6-3; abundance: .; d_gene: .; j_gene: TRBJ1-1; CDR3aa: CASSSPDRGNTEAFF; CDR3nt: TGTGCCAGCAGTTCGCCTGACAGAGGGAACACTGAAGCTTTCTTT
v_gene: TRBV13; abundance: .; d_gene: .; j_gene: TRBJ1-2; CDR3aa: CASSYRESYGYTF; CDR3nt: TGTGCCAGCAGCTACAGGGAATCCTACGGCTACACCTTC
v_gene: TRBV7-3; abundance: .; d_gene: .; j_gene: TRBJ2-2; CDR3aa: CASSSGWNTGELFF; CDR3nt: TGTGCCAGCAGCTCAGGGTGGAACACCGGGGAGCTGTTTTTT
v_gene: TRBV2; abundance: .; d_gene: TRBD2; j_gene: TRBJ2-3; CDR3aa: CASNERPAGGQTDTQYF; CDR3nt: TGTGCCAGCAATGAACGGCCAGCGGGGGGGCAAACAGATACGCAGTATTTT
v_gene: TRBV7-2; abundance: few; d_gene: .; j_gene: TRBJ1-5; CDR3aa: CASNPGGNQPQHF; CDR3nt: TGTGCCAGCAACCCGGGGGGCAATCAGCCCCAGCATTTT
v_gene: TRBV28; abundance: .; d_gene: TRBD1; j_gene: TRBJ1-2; CDR3aa: CASSSPGQGVTYGYTF; CDR3nt: TGTGCCAGCAGTTCTCCGGGACAGGGCGTTACCTATGGCTACACCTTC
v_gene: TRBV18; abundance: .; d_gene: TRBD1; j_gene: TRBJ1-2; CDR3aa: CASSPTTGQGNGYTF; CDR3nt: TGTGCCAGCTCACCGACCACGGGACAGGGCAATGGCTACACCTTC
v_gene: TRBV18; abundance: .; d_gene: .; j_gene: TRBJ1-1; CDR3aa: CASSPVGVGVTEAFF; CDR3nt: TGTGCCAGCTCACCCGTCGGTGTCGGTGTCACTGAAGCTTTCTTT
v_gene: TRBV19; abundance: .; d_gene: TRBD2; j_gene: TRBJ2-4; CDR3aa: CASSGAFKNIQYF; CDR3nt: TGTGCCAGCAGCGGGGCTTTCAAAAACATTCAGTACTTC
v_gene: TRBV7-2; abundance: few; d_gene: TRBD1; j_gene: TRBJ1-2; CDR3aa: CASSFGTGDGYTF; CDR3nt: TGTGCCAGCAGCTTCGGGACAGGGGATGGCTACACCTTC
v_gene: TRBV2; abundance: .; d_gene: .; j_gene: TRBJ2-7; CDR3aa: CASREDSYEQYF; CDR3nt: TGTGCCAGCAGGGAGGACAGCTACGAGCAGTACTTC
v_gene: TRBV5-1; abundance: .; d_gene: .; j_gene: TRBJ1-4; CDR3aa: CASSLGGINEKLFF; CDR3nt: TGCGCCAGCTCCCTCGGAGGAATTAATGAAAAACTGTTTTTT
v_gene: TRBV7-3; abundance: .; d_gene: TRBD1; j_gene: TRBJ1-2; CDR3aa: CASSFGQGAAYGYTF; CDR3nt: TGTGCCAGCAGCTTCGGACAGGGGGCCGCCTATGGCTACACCTTC
v_gene: TRBV30; abundance: .; d_gene: TRBD1; j_gene: TRBJ2-7; CDR3aa: CAWSGGQGTSYEQYF; CDR3nt: TGTGCCTGGAGTGGGGGACAGGGAACTTCCTACGAGCAGTACTTC
v_gene: TRBV5-1; abundance: once; d_gene: .; j_gene: TRBJ2-3; CDR3aa: CASSQGPGSDTQYF; CDR3nt: TGCGCCAGCAGTCAGGGGCCCGGGTCCGATACGCAGTATTTT
v_gene: TRBV2; abundance: .; d_gene: .; j_gene: TRBJ1-3; CDR3aa: CASSEFFYSGNTIYF; CDR3nt: TGTGCCAGCAGTGAATTTTTCTACTCTGGAAACACCATATATTTT